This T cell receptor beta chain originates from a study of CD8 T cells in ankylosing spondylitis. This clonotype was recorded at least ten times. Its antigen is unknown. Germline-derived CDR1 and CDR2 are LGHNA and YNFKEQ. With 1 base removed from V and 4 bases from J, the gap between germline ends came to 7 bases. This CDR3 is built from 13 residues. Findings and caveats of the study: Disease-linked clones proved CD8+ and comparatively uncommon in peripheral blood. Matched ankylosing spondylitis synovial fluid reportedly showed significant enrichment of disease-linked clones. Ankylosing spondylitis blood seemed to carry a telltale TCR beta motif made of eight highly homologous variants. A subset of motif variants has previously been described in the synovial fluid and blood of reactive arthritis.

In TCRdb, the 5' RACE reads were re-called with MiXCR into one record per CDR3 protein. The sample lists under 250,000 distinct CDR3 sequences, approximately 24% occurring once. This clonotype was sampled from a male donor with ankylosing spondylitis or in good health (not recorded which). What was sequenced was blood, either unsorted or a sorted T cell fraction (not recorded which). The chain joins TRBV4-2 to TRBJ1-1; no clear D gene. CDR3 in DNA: TGTGCCAGCAGCCAAGTGTGGGGCACTGAAGCTTTCTTT. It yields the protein CASSQVWGTEAFF.